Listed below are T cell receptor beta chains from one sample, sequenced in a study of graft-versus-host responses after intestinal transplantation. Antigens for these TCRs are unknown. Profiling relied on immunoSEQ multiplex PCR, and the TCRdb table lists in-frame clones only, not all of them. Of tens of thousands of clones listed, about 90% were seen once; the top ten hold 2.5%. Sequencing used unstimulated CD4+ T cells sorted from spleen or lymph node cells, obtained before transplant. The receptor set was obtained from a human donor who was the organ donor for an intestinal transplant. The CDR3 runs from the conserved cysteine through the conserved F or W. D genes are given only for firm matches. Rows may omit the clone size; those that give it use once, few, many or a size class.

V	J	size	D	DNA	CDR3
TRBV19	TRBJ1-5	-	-	TGTGCCAGTAGCGAGCAGGGTATGGATCAGCCCCAGCATTTT	CASSEQGMDQPQHF
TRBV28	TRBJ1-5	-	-	TGTGCCTTCGGTGGGGGTGGCAATCAGCCCCAGCATTTT	CAFGGGGNQPQHF
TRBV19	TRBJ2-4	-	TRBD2	TGTGCCAGTAGTCCGGGGGGAAGGGGAGGCCCCCTAGCCAAAAACATTCAGTACTTC	CASSPGGRGGPLAKNIQYF
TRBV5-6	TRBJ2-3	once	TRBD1	TGTGCCAGCAGCCGTAGACAGGGGGCCACAGATACGCAGTATTTT	CASSRRQGATDTQYF
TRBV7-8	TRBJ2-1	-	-	TGTGCCAGCAGCTTAGTTGAGGTTTCCTACAATGAGCAGTTCTTC	CASSLVEVSYNEQFF
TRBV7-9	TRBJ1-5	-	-	TGTGCCAGCAGCCTGAACGGGCGAAATCAGCCCCAGCATTTT	CASSLNGRNQPQHF
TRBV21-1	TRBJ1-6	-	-	TGTGCCAGCAGCAGGGGTTCACCCCTCCACTTT	CASSRGSPLHF
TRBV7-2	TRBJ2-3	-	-	TGTGCCAGCAGCTTAGGTTTTGGCGGGACGGGGGATACGCAGTATTTT	CASSLGFGGTGDTQYF
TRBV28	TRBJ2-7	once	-	TGTGCCAGCAGTTTGCGGCTAGACTACGAGCAGTACTTC	CASSLRLDYEQYF
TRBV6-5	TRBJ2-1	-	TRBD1	TGTGCCAGCAGTTACCAGGGGGATGAGCAGTTCTTC	CASSYQGDEQFF
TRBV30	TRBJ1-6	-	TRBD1	TGTGCCTGGAGCCGAAGACAGGGCCGGTCGGATTCACCCCTCCACTTT	CAWSRRQGRSDSPLHF
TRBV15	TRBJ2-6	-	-	TGTGCCACCAGCAGAGATTTCGGGGCCAACGTCCTGACTTTC	CATSRDFGANVLTF
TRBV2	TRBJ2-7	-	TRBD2	TGTGCCAGCAGTCGCGAAGGGACTAGCGTATACGAGCAGTACTTC	CASSREGTSVYEQYF
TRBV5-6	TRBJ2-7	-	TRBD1	TGTGCCAGCAGCTTATGGCAGGGGGTGAGCGAGCAGTACTTC	CASSLWQGVSEQYF